Below are 10 T cell receptor beta chains sequenced from a single sample in a study of long-term antiretroviral therapy in people with HIV. Sequencing used immunoSEQ v3.0 at survey level. The assay was immunoSEQ multiplex PCR, and TCRdb's table has in-frame clones only and misses some. This table has 30,000 to 40,000 clones, 85% to 95% appearing once. The sample was unsorted PBMCs, taken around 5 years after starting antiretroviral therapy. The source of these receptors is a woman in her forties or fifties with HIV.

V and J are TRBV5-1 and TRBJ2-7; D tentatively fits TRBD1 or TRBD2 (5 bases each). This CDR3 spans 17 amino acids. V was shortened by 2 bases and J by 2 bases, with 20 bases between the two germline ends. CDR1 is SGHRS and CDR2 is YFSETQ in the germline V gene. Here the CDR3 DNA reads TGCGCCAGCAGCTTCATTTACCGGGACGCGAACCCCTACGAGCAGTACTTC. This encodes CASSFIYRDANPYEQYF.

The chain carries TRBV5-1 and TRBJ2-1; 15 bases are shared with TRBD2. J was trimmed by 3 bases and V by 3 bases; bases with no gene match: 1. The CDR3 totals 16 residues. The V gene's germline CDR1 is SGHRS and CDR2 YFSETQ. In nucleotides, the CDR3 is TGCGCCAGCAGCTGGGGACTAGCGGGGGGCTACAATGAGCAGTTCTTC. It codes for CASSWGLAGGYNEQFF. Together with reference TRBV5-1 and TRBJ2-1, the CDR3 gives the full variable domain: KAGVTQTPRYLIKTRGQQVTLSCSPISGHRSVSWYQQTPGQGLQFLFEYFSETQRNKGNFPGRFSGRQFSNSRSEMNVSTLELGDSALYLCASSWGLAGGYNEQFFGPGTRLTVL.

The rearrangement uses TRBV27 and TRBJ2-3; maybe TRBD2 (6 bases). Germline-derived CDR1 and CDR2 are MNHEY and SMNVEV (reference sequence). The CDR3 has 15 amino acids. Trimming shortened V by 5 bases and J by 0 bases, and 12 bases separated the two germline ends. CDR3 coding DNA: TGTGCCAGCAGTCCCCGGGGGACTAGCACAGATACGCAGTATTTT. Translation: CASSPRGTSTDTQYF.

V and J are TRBV12-2 and TRBJ2-5. TRBV12-2 is labeled a pseudogene. CDR3 length: 16 amino acids. The CDR3 is CASRIGTPIPQETQYF. The CDR3 DNA follows: TGTGCAAGTCGCATAGGGACCCCGATCCCCCAAGAGACCCAGTACTTC.

The chain couples TRBV27 to TRBJ2-1, with a possible D match to TRBD2 (6 bases). V was cut by 6 bases and J by 1 base, with 10 bases left in between. Germline V gene data show CDR1 as MNHEY and CDR2 as SMNVEV (reference sequence). This CDR3 region has 14 residues. CDR3 sequence: CASSGGSSYNEQFF. The CDR3, as DNA: TGTGCCAGCAGCGGAGGGAGTTCCTACAATGAGCAGTTCTTC.

V gene TRBV5-4 combines with J gene TRBJ1-4; the D gene is possibly TRBD1 (5 bases). The CDR3 extends over 12 amino acids. V lost 9 bases to trimming and J lost 6 bases, with 12 bases between them. Per the germline V gene, CDR1 is SGHNT and CDR2 is YYREEE (reference sequence). Here the CDR3 reads CATRGEDEKLFF. The CDR3 bases are TGTGCCACGAGGGGAGAGGATGAAAAACTGTTTTTT.

J is TRBJ2-1 and V is TRBV5-5; 10 nucleotides match TRBD2. Germline V gives CDR1 SGHKS, CDR2 YYEKEE (reference sequence). The CDR3 extends over 16 amino acids. The junction had 12 bases not matched to a gene; V was cut back by 6 bases and J by 6 bases. CDR3 region: CASNLWGSGGANEQFF. DNA of the CDR3: TGTGCCAGCAACCTTTGGGGGAGCGGGGGGGCCAATGAGCAGTTCTTC.

The CDR3 loop is CASRRAYEQFF. The CDR3 DNA reads as TGTGCCAGCCGGAGAGCGTATGAGCAGTTCTTC. This chain links TRBV19 with TRBJ2-1; D not certain. This CDR3 spans 11 amino acids. Germline-derived CDR1 and CDR2 are LNHDA and SQIVND (reference sequence). Trimming pared 9 bases from V and 8 bases from J, leaving 11 bases between. Full variable domain (missing parts from reference TRBV19 and TRBJ2-1): DGGITQSPKYLFRKEGQNVTLSCEQNLNHDAMYWYRQDPGQGLRLIYYSQIVNDFQKGDIAEGYSVSREKKESFPLTVTSAQKNPTAFYLCASRRAYEQFFGPGTRLTVL.

This rearrangement joins TRBV5-6 to TRBJ1-6; 10 bases are a match to TRBD1. Germline CDR1 is SGHDT and CDR2 is YYEEEE. The CDR3 spans 15 residues. The V gene end was trimmed by 4 bases and the J gene end by 8 bases; junction bases not matched to a gene: 6. This CDR3 is CASSPRQGADSPLHF. The CDR3 nucleotides read TGTGCCAGCAGCCCCCGACAGGGGGCGGATTCACCCCTCCACTTT.

V usage is TRBV6-6 and J usage is TRBJ1-3; D remains ambiguous. Germline-derived CDR1 and CDR2 are MNHNY and SVGAGI (reference sequence). This CDR3 is built from 13 residues. Between the trimmed V and J ends, which lost 2 bases and 6 bases, there was a span of 8 bases. DNA for the CDR3: TGTGCCAGCAGTTACGGCGTGGAAAACACCATATATTTT. Protein product: CASSYGVENTIYF.